This TCR beta chain was profiled in a study of control samples from healthy donors and cancer patients. Clones were sequenced by immunoSEQ multiplex PCR, and TCRdb holds only the in-frame ones, with some missing. The table includes 130,000 to 150,000 clones, about nine tenths detected once. This clone was counted only a few times. The sequencing input was blood. The clonotype originates from a man between 25 and 39 years old in good health.

In DNA, the CDR3 is TGTGCCAGCAGCTTAGACAGTAGCAACGGCTACGAGCAGTACTTC. It yields the protein CASSLDSSNGYEQYF. The chain has TRBV7-2 and TRBJ2-7, with D hard to call. CDR1 and CDR2 (germline): SGHTA, FQGNSA. Trimming pared 1 base from V and 3 bases from J, leaving 13 bases between. The CDR3 is 15 amino acids.